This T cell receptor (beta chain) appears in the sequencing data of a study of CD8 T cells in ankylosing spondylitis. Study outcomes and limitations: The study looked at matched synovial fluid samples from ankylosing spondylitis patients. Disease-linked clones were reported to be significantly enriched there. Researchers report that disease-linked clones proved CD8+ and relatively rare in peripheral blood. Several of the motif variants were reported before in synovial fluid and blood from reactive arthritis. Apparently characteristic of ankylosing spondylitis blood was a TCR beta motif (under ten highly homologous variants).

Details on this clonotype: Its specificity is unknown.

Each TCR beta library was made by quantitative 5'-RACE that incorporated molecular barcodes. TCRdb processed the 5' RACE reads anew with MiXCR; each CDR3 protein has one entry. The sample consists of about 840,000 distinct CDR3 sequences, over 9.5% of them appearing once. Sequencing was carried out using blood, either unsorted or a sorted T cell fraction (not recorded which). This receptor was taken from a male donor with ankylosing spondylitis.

The CDR3 nucleotides read TGCGCCAGCAGTGAGGTCATGGGAGATACGCAGTATTTT. Amino acids: CASSEVMGDTQYF. This chain connects TRBV10-1 to TRBJ2-3; no clear D. Germline V gene data show CDR1 as WNHNN and CDR2 as SYGVQD (reference sequence). The germline V and J ends were trimmed by 2 bases and 5 bases, with 8 bases remaining between them. This CDR3 spans 13 amino acids.